Below are 13 T cell receptor beta chains sequenced from a single sample in a study of T cells after posttransplantation cyclophosphamide. Profiled with immunoSEQ multiplex PCR; TCRdb holds only in-frame clones, not every one. This sample has tens of thousands of clones, with 93% found just once. The sequencing sample was made of PBMCs. These receptors all stem from a woman aged 25 to 39 in good health and a related stem cell transplant donor.

This clone showed up just a few times. V is TRBV4-1 and J is TRBJ1-5; 9 bases fit TRBD1. The V gene end was trimmed by 0 bases and the J gene end by 5 bases; junction bases not matched to a gene: 8. Germline V lookup: CDR1 MGHRA, CDR2 YSYEKL. This CDR3 has 17 amino acids. The CDR3 sequence: CASSQDAGQGKYQPQHF. The CDR3 nucleotides read TGCGCCAGCAGCCAAGATGCGGGACAGGGAAAGTATCAGCCCCAGCATTTT.

The sample holds one count of this clone. V usage is TRBV11-3 and J usage is TRBJ2-5; D gene ambiguous. The V and J ends lost 5 bases and 5 bases respectively, with 12 bases between them. The CDR3 consists of 13 residues. Germline V CDR1 and CDR2: SGHNT, YENEEA. The CDR3 loop reads CASSPRVSETQYF. DNA of the CDR3: TGTGCCAGCAGCCCACGCGTGTCTGAGACCCAGTACTTC.

The V call is TRBV4-3, the J call TRBJ2-7; TRBD1 matches at 7 bases. The CDR3 covers 16 residues. Germline loops: CDR1 LGHNA, CDR2 YSLEER. Trimming took 3 bases from V and 3 from J; bases not matched to a gene: 11. Written as DNA, the CDR3 is TGCGCCAGCAGCCACCGTATCGGGGACAGTGGCTACGAGCAGTACTTC. Residues: CASSHRIGDSGYEQYF.

The chain employs TRBV6-6 and TRBJ1-4, with 8 bases matching TRBD1. The germline V gene has CDR1 MNHNY and CDR2 SVGAGI (reference sequence). The V and J ends lost 0 bases and 8 bases, in that order; junction bases with no gene match: 5. CDR3 length: 15 amino acids. The CDR3 loop is CASSYSGTGTEKLFF. DNA for the CDR3: TGTGCCAGCAGTTACTCGGGGACAGGCACGGAAAAACTGTTTTTT.

The V and J genes are TRBV9 and TRBJ1-6, with D uncertain. Germline loops: CDR1 SGDLS, CDR2 YYNGEE. V was trimmed by 0 bases and J by 3 bases, leaving 7 bases between them. The CDR3 runs 15 residues. CDR3 sequence reads: CASSVGDIYNSPLHF. In DNA, the CDR3 is TGTGCCAGCAGCGTAGGGGATATCTATAATTCACCCCTCCACTTT. Complete variable domain (other parts from reference TRBV9 and TRBJ1-6): DSGVTQTPKHLITATGQRVTLRCSPRSGDLSVYWYQQSLDQGLQFLIQYYNGEERAKGNILERFSAQQFPDLHSELNLSSLELGDSALYFCASSVGDIYNSPLHFGNGTRLTVT.

The rearrangement uses TRBV7-8 and TRBJ1-1; D ambiguous. The ends were cut back, 0 bases at V and 6 bases at J, with 5 bases in the middle. Germline V gene lookup returns CDR1 SGHVS and CDR2 FQNEAQ. The CDR3 consists of 12 residues. The CDR3 DNA sequence: TGTGCCAGCAGCTTAGCCCGGCCTGAAGCTTTCTTT. Translation: CASSLARPEAFF.

This clone was observed once. This chain links TRBV7-9 with TRBJ1-1; unclear D gene. The CDR3 runs 15 residues. CDR1 and CDR2 (germline): SEHNR, FQNEAQ (reference sequence). V lost 4 bases to trimming and J lost 3 bases, with 15 bases between them. CDR3 coding DNA: TGTGCCAGCAGCTATTACCCCAGGCGGGACACTGAAGCTTTCTTT. This gives the protein CASSYYPRRDTEAFF.

The chain uses TRBV5-1 and TRBJ2-1; D may be TRBD2 (5 bases). This CDR3 has 15 amino acids. The V gene lost 0 bases and the J gene lost 4 bases, with 11 bases spanning the gap. CDR1 and CDR2 from the germline V gene are SGHRS and YFSETQ. This CDR3 reads CASSLGTGRYNEQFF. CDR3 nucleotide sequence: TGCGCCAGCAGCTTGGGGACTGGGAGATACAATGAGCAGTTCTTC. Variable domain in full (rest from reference TRBV5-1 and TRBJ2-1): KAGVTQTPRYLIKTRGQQVTLSCSPISGHRSVSWYQQTPGQGLQFLFEYFSETQRNKGNFPGRFSGRQFSNSRSEMNVSTLELGDSALYLCASSLGTGRYNEQFFGPGTRLTVL.

The chain employs TRBV6-5 and TRBJ1-1; TRBD1 aligns across 7 bases. V was clipped by 5 bases and J by 0 bases; unmatched bases: 3. From germline, CDR1 is MNHEY and CDR2 SVGAGI. The CDR3 covers 14 residues. The CDR3 here is CASSRQGLNTEAFF. CDR3 sequence (DNA): TGTGCCAGCAGTAGACAGGGACTGAACACTGAAGCTTTCTTT.

The chain's CDR3 is CASSLVSSVDTGELFF. CDR3 sequence (DNA): TGTGCCAGCAGCTTGGTTTCTAGCGTCGACACCGGGGAGCTGTTTTTT. The genes are TRBV5-4 and TRBJ2-2; tentatively, D is TRBD2 (6 bases). Germline V gene data show CDR1 as SGHNT and CDR2 as YYREEE (reference sequence). V lost 0 bases and J lost 3, with 12 bases in between. CDR3 length: 16 residues. Full variable domain (remainder filled in from reference TRBV5-4 and TRBJ2-2): ETGVTQSPTHLIKTRGQQVTLRCSSQSGHNTVSWYQQALGQGPQFIFQYYREEENGRGNFPPRFSGLQFPNYSSELNVNALELDDSALYLCASSLVSSVDTGELFFGEGSRLTVL.

V is TRBV15 and J is TRBJ1-5; D not resolved. CDR3 size: 16 residues. Trimming shortened V by 0 bases and J by 1 base, and 10 bases separated the two germline ends. The germline V gene has CDR1 LNHNV and CDR2 YYDKDF (reference sequence). The CDR3 spells CATSRDSLSSNQPQHF. CDR3 DNA sequence: TGTGCCACCAGCAGAGATAGTTTAAGCAGCAATCAGCCCCAGCATTTT.

The J gene is TRBJ1-3, the V gene TRBV7-2; TRBD1 agrees at 8 bases. The germline gives CDR1 SGHTA, CDR2 FQGNSA. V shed 3 bases, J shed 8 bases, and the junction held 9 bases outside the gene matches. The length of the CDR3 is 15 residues. The CDR3 loop reads CASSFQAGGADTIYF. Here the CDR3 DNA reads TGTGCCAGCAGCTTTCAAGCAGGGGGCGCGGACACCATATATTTT.

The J gene is TRBJ2-5, the V gene TRBV7-2; D is ambiguous. The length of the CDR3 is 14 residues. Deletions cut 2 bases from V and 3 bases from J, with 10 bases between. Germline V lookup: CDR1 SGHTA, CDR2 FQGNSA. CDR3 amino acids: CASSLWAKKETQYF. The CDR3 DNA reads TGTGCCAGCAGCTTATGGGCTAAAAAAGAGACCCAGTACTTC.